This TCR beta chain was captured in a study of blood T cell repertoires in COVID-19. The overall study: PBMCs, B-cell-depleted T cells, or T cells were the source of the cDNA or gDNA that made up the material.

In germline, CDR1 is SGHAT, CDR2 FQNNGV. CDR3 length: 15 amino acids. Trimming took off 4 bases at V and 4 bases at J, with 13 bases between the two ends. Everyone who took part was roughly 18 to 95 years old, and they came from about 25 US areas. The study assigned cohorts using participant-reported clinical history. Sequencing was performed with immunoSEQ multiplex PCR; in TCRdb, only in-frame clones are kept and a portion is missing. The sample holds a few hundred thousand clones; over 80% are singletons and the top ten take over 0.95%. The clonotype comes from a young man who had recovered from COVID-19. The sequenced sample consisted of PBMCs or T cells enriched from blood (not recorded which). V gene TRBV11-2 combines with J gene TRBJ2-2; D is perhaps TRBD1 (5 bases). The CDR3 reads CASSSTGASTGELFF. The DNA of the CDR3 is TGTGCCAGCAGCTCCACTGGGGCCTCCACCGGGGAGCTGTTTTTT.